Shown below are 17 T cell receptor beta chains from a single sample sequenced in a study of shared clonotypes between healthy human individuals (dated by TCRdb to between 2020 and 2021). The library was generated by the immunoSEQ multiplex PCR assay. TCRdb obtained this table from immuneACCESS and retained in-frame rearrangements with V and J assigned. These tables miss some clones; where compared with another copy, unresolved V genes account for less than half of the shortfall, and the remainder is unexplained. The sample table lists about 2 million clones, approximately 94% of them with a count of one. 0.9% to 1.5% of the sample lies in the top ten. For the CD8 naive samples, CD45RO-negative cells were positively selected for CCR7, yielding a CD45RA+CCR7+ population from which TemRA cells were excluded. Source material: naive CD8+ T cells sorted from blood. The sample's cell subset or site label, decoded: CD45RA+CCR7+. These receptors were collected from a man aged 18-30 years in good health.

V and J are TRBV28 and TRBJ2-7; no clear D gene. Germline CDR1 MDHEN, CDR2 SYDVKM. V gave up 1 base and J gave up 2 bases, with 3 bases separating them. The CDR3 extends over 12 amino acids. The CDR3 loop is CASSLYTYEQYF. The CDR3 DNA sequence: TGTGCCAGCAGTTTATATACCTACGAGCAGTACTTC. Based on the CDR3 plus reference TRBV28 and TRBJ2-7, the full variable domain is DVKVTQSSRYLVKRTGEKVFLECVQDMDHENMFWYRQDPGLGLRLIYFSYDVKMKEKGDIPEGYSVSREKKERFSLILESASTNQTSMYLCASSLYTYEQYFGPGTRLTVT.

This chain uses TRBV13 with TRBJ1-1, with D unclear. V was shortened by 2 bases and J by 0 bases, with 4 bases between the two germline ends. Looked up from germline, CDR1 is PRHDT and CDR2 is FYEKMQ (reference sequence). The CDR3 runs to 13 residues. The CDR3 DNA sequence: TGTGCCAGCAGCTTAACGCTGAACACTGAAGCTTTCTTT. Translation: CASSLTLNTEAFF.

The V call is TRBV19, the J call TRBJ1-1; D gene uncertain. Trimming took 6 bases from V and 4 from J, leaving 12 bases between them. Germline-derived CDR1 and CDR2 are LNHDA and SQIVND (reference sequence). The CDR3 loop spans 13 amino acids. The CDR3 DNA sequence: TGTGCCAGTAGGGAGGCGGGTTCCACTGAAGCTTTCTTT. Translated: CASREAGSTEAFF.

V gene TRBV4-3 combines with J gene TRBJ1-5; D may be TRBD1 (6 bases). Germline loops: CDR1 LGHNA, CDR2 YSLEER. Trimming stripped 1 base from V and 4 bases from J, with 11 bases between. This CDR3 spans 15 amino acids. The CDR3 sequence is CASSQVLGANQPQHF. In nucleotides, the CDR3 is TGCGCCAGCAGCCAAGTGCTGGGGGCAAATCAGCCCCAGCATTTT.

This chain joins TRBV6-1 and TRBJ1-1, with 9 positions matching TRBD1. V lost 1 base, J lost 4 bases, and 1 base stayed unmatched. This CDR3 has 14 amino acids. Looked up from germline, CDR1 is MNHNS and CDR2 is SASEGT. The CDR3 loop is CASSEGQGGTEAFF. CDR3 DNA sequence: TGTGCCAGCAGTGAAGGACAGGGGGGCACTGAAGCTTTCTTT.

This chain joins TRBV9 and TRBJ1-3, with D unresolved. The CDR3 has 15 amino acids. Trimming took off 3 bases at V and 4 bases at J, with 14 bases between the two ends. In germline, CDR1 is SGDLS, CDR2 YYNGEE. CDR3 residues: CASSDTANLGNTIYF. In nucleotides, the CDR3 is TGTGCCAGCAGCGACACAGCGAATCTGGGAAACACCATATATTTT.

The V gene is TRBV15, the J gene TRBJ2-7, with D perhaps matching TRBD2 (5 bases). Trimming cost V 4 bases and J 3 bases, with 7 bases left between them. This CDR3 region has 12 residues. Germline CDR1 LNHNV, CDR2 YYDKDF (reference sequence). The DNA of the CDR3 is TGTGCCACCAGCAACGCGGGCTACGAGCAGTACTTC. This gives the protein CATSNAGYEQYF.

The genes are TRBV6-5 and TRBJ2-5, with D perhaps matching TRBD1 (6 bases). The CDR3 runs 13 residues. Germline lookup yields CDR1 MNHEY and CDR2 SVGAGI. Trimming shortened V by 8 bases and J by 7 bases, and 17 bases separated the two germline ends. CDR3 protein: CASRNRVPGTQYF. CDR3 DNA sequence: TGTGCCAGCCGGAACAGGGTCCCAGGGACCCAGTACTTC.

This chain's CDR3 is CASSPGPGWTEAFF. The CDR3 DNA reads TGTGCCAGCAGCCCCGGTCCGGGCTGGACTGAAGCTTTCTTT. The rearrangement uses TRBV5-6 and TRBJ1-1; D is ambiguous. Germline CDR1 and CDR2: SGHDT and YYEEEE. The V gene lost 4 bases and the J gene lost 5 bases, with 15 bases spanning the gap. This CDR3 has 14 amino acids.

This chain connects TRBV4-3 to TRBJ2-7; 9 bases match TRBD2. This CDR3 is 14 amino acids long. Unmatched junction bases numbered 2, after V lost 5 bases and J lost 0 bases. CDR1 and CDR2 from the germline V gene are LGHNA and YSLEER. Here the CDR3 reads CASSATSGSYEQYF. The DNA of the CDR3 is TGCGCCAGCAGCGCGACTAGCGGCTCCTACGAGCAGTACTTC.

The V gene is TRBV30, the J gene TRBJ1-1, with a weak D call TRBD1 (6 bases). The CDR3 consists of 13 residues. Germline CDR1 is GTSNPN and CDR2 is SVGIG (reference sequence). The ends were cut back, 3 bases at V and 0 bases at J, with 8 bases in the middle. The CDR3 nucleotides read TGTGCCTGGAGAGGACAGATGAACACTGAAGCTTTCTTT. It encodes CAWRGQMNTEAFF.

The chain couples TRBV4-3 to TRBJ2-1; tentatively, D is TRBD1 or TRBD2 (5 bases each). The CDR3 sequence is 11 residues long. Trimming took 4 bases from V and 10 from J, leaving 8 bases between them. Germline assignment: CDR1 LGHNA and CDR2 YSLEER. CDR3 amino acids: CASSLGDEQFF. CDR3 DNA sequence: TGCGCCAGCAGCCTGGGGGACGAGCAGTTCTTC.

V is TRBV5-6 and J is TRBJ2-3; TRBD1 matches at 11 bases. The germline CDR1 and CDR2 sequences are SGHDT and YYEEEE. V trimming: 1 base; J trimming: 4 bases; junction bases outside the gene matches: 2. The CDR3 extends over 15 amino acids. In nucleotides, the CDR3 is TGTGCCAGCAGCTTGTGGGGACAGGGGGCAGATACGCAGTATTTT. This translates into CASSLWGQGADTQYF.

The chain carries TRBV10-2 and TRBJ2-7, with D possibly TRBD2 on 5 matching bases. Germline assignment: CDR1 WSHSY and CDR2 SAAADI. The CDR3 sequence is 16 residues long. Trimming took off 7 bases at V and 5 bases at J, with 24 bases between the two ends. The CDR3 region has the DNA TGCGCCAGCATACCCGTTCCTTCGGATAGGGAGAACGAGCAGTACTTC. This codes for CASIPVPSDRENEQYF.

This clone is a singleton in its sample. The chain links TRBV5-1 to TRBJ1-2, with TRBD1 as a possible D gene (6 bases). Per the germline V gene, CDR1 is SGHRS and CDR2 is YFSETQ. There are 14 residues in the CDR3. Trimming took 4 bases from V and 4 from J, leaving 14 bases between them. CDR3 DNA: TGCGCCAGCAGCGGAGGACAGACTTCCTATGGCTACACCTTC. Amino acid sequence: CASSGGQTSYGYTF.

The chain couples TRBV28 to TRBJ2-7, with D perhaps matching TRBD1 or TRBD2 (7 bases each). Germline V gives CDR1 MDHEN, CDR2 SYDVKM. V was trimmed by 11 bases and J by 3 bases, leaving 17 bases between them. The CDR3 length is 13 residues. In nucleotides, the CDR3 is TGTGCCGCAGCGGGGACAGCCTTCTACGAGCAGTACTTC. It encodes CAAAGTAFYEQYF.

Points on this clone: The sample has other DNA sequences that encode this CDR3 too. The chain recombines TRBV7-9 with TRBJ1-2; 10 bases agree with TRBD1. V lost 3 bases, J lost 8 bases, and 0 bases stayed unmatched. The CDR3 consists of 12 residues. In germline, CDR1 is SEHNR, CDR2 FQNEAQ (reference sequence). In DNA form, the CDR3 reads TGTGCCAGCAGCTTGACAGGGGGCGGCTACACCTTC. Translation: CASSLTGGGYTF. The whole variable domain, filled in from reference TRBV7-9 and TRBJ1-2, reads DTGVSQNPRHKITKRGQNVTFRCDPISEHNRLYWYRQTLGQGPEFLTYFQNEAQLEKSRLLSDRFSAERPKGSFSTLEIQRTEQGDSAMYLCASSLTGGGYTFGSGTRLTVV.